This T cell receptor beta chain was obtained from a study of beta chain features in type 1 diabetes. Study-wide findings and caveats: Diminished insertions and augmented deletions at VDJ junctions characterized type 1 diabetes patients. In all four CD4+ subsets, TCRB CDR3 length was significantly, moderately reduced in type 1 diabetes.

The entirety of the isolated RNA underwent reverse transcription, so expressed TCRB transcripts were sequenced. Sequenced by immunoSEQ multiplex PCR; TCRdb stores in-frame clones only, minus some. Of about 650,000 clones in the sample, 12% are singletons; the top ten hold 0.09% to 0.15%. Unmatched junction bases numbered 7, after V lost 2 bases and J lost 4 bases. CDR3 size: 17 residues. Germline CDR1 MNHEY, CDR2 SMNVEV (reference sequence). Points on this clone: Its antigen is undetermined.

One heparinised draw of blood, averaging roughly 0.12 L, came from each donor. By way of CD45RO/CCR7/CD25/CD127/CD95/CD27, the CD4+ regulatory, stem cell-like memory, central memory and naive cells were sorted. The chain links TRBV27 to TRBJ2-2; 10 bases align to TRBD1. The sample comprised naive CD4+ T cells from blood. The receptor comes from a man under 40 with type 1 diabetes. The CDR3 DNA reads as TGTGCCAGCAGTTTACGAAGGGGGACAGGGGTCACCGGGGAGCTGTTTTTT. The encoded protein is CASSLRRGTGVTGELFF.